The 28 T cell receptor beta chains below come from one sample, sequenced in a study of somatic mutations in cytotoxic T cells in rheumatoid arthritis. Data came from immunoSEQ multiplex PCR; TCRdb stores just in-frame clones and leaves some out. The repertoire consists of some 40,000 clones, with under 90% occurring once and the leading ten covering about 3.4%. Sequencing was performed on CD8+ T cells sorted from blood. All receptors come from a middle-aged man in good health.

The V gene is TRBV6-5, the J gene TRBJ2-1; perhaps TRBD2 as D (5 bases). The V gene's germline CDR1 is MNHEY and CDR2 SVGAGI. The CDR3 extends over 14 amino acids. Trimming stripped 0 bases from V and 8 bases from J, with 11 bases between. The CDR3 DNA follows: TGTGCCAGCAGTTACTCGAACGGACTCTATGAGCAGTTCTTC. Translating gives CASSYSNGLYEQFF.

Only a few counts were recorded for this clone. This sequence joins TRBV18 and TRBJ1-5; D possibly corresponds to TRBD1 (5 bases). The CDR3 sequence is 12 residues long. In germline, CDR1 is KGHSH, CDR2 LQKENI. The V and J ends lost 6 bases and 2 bases respectively, with 5 bases between them. CDR3 loop: CASSTGNQPQHF. The CDR3 coding sequence is TGTGCCAGCTCGACAGGCAATCAGCCCCAGCATTTT.

The V and J genes are TRBV19 and TRBJ1-1, with a possible D match to TRBD1 (5 bases). V lost 5 bases and J 2 bases, leaving 12 bases between the germline ends. Germline-derived CDR1 and CDR2 are LNHDA and SQIVND (reference sequence). The CDR3 consists of 14 residues. The CDR3 loop is CASSSRGVNTEAFF. CDR3 DNA sequence: TGTGCCAGTAGTTCCCGGGGGGTTAACACTGAAGCTTTCTTT.

As concerns this clone: One end of the junction varies from germline; a read error may be responsible. The V call is TRBV20-1, the J call TRBJ2-1; 8 nucleotides agree with TRBD2. The CDR3 loop spans 10 amino acids. Germline V gives CDR1 DFQATT, CDR2 SNEGSKA (reference sequence). CDR3 nucleotides: TGCAGTATTAGCGGGAATGGGCAGTTCTTC. Its protein product is CSISGNGQFF.

The CDR3: CASSLAGELYNEQFF. DNA of the CDR3: TGTGCCAGCAGCTTGGCGGGAGAACTCTACAATGAGCAGTTCTTC. This chain joins TRBV5-5 and TRBJ2-1, with a weak D call TRBD2 (6 bases). Per germline, CDR1 SGHKS and CDR2 YYEKEE (reference sequence). Between the trimmed V and J ends, which lost 0 bases and 3 bases, there was a span of 10 bases. This CDR3 is 15 amino acids long.

The chain carries TRBV11-2 and TRBJ2-7; TRBD2 agrees at 8 bases. Germline CDR1 is SGHAT and CDR2 is FQNNGV. Losses at the gene ends were 0 bases for V and 1 base for J; bases not matched to a gene: 14. The CDR3 spans 19 residues. CDR3 sequence reads: CASSLEGAFSGGGSYEQYF. DNA of the CDR3: TGTGCCAGCAGCTTAGAAGGGGCATTCAGCGGCGGGGGGTCCTACGAGCAGTACTTC.

The chain is built from TRBV7-9 and TRBJ2-7; 9 nucleotides agree with TRBD2. J was trimmed by 2 bases and V by 6 bases; bases with no gene match: 11. The CDR3 length is 16 residues. Germline CDR1 and CDR2: SEHNR and FQNEAQ (reference sequence). DNA for the CDR3: TGTGCCAGCAGTCTTACCCTAGCGGGACCTCCCTACGAGCAGTACTTC. It translates to CASSLTLAGPPYEQYF.

This chain connects TRBV9 to TRBJ1-1, with D uncertain. From germline, CDR1 is SGDLS and CDR2 YYNGEE. The CDR3 runs 13 residues. V was shortened by 3 bases and J by 8 bases, with 14 bases between the two germline ends. CDR3 in amino acids: CASSEAPEAEAFF. The CDR3 region has the DNA TGTGCCAGCAGCGAGGCCCCGGAGGCCGAAGCTTTCTTT.

Only a few counts were recorded for this clone. The rearrangement links TRBV6-1 to TRBJ2-7; the D gene is possibly TRBD2 (6 bases). Germline CDR1 is MNHNS and CDR2 is SASEGT. CDR3 length: 15 residues. Trimming removed 1 base from V and 2 bases from J, with 12 bases in between. CDR3 residues: CASSEVQAGTYEQYF. The CDR3 DNA follows: TGTGCCAGCAGTGAAGTGCAAGCGGGCACCTACGAGCAGTACTTC.

The V call is TRBV28, the J call TRBJ1-3, with D unresolved. CDR1 MDHEN and CDR2 SYDVKM come from the germline V gene. V dropped 4 bases and J dropped 2 bases, with 12 bases sitting between them. CDR3 length: 15 amino acids. The CDR3 sequence: CASSSPGPAGNTIYF. The DNA of the CDR3 is TGTGCCAGCAGTTCGCCGGGCCCGGCTGGAAACACCATATATTTT.

The rearrangement joins TRBV29-1 to TRBJ2-1; D may match TRBD1 or TRBD2 (6 bases each). This CDR3 contains 14 residues. CDR1 SQVTM and CDR2 ANQGSEA come from the germline V gene. Trimming stripped 7 bases from V and 4 bases from J, with 17 bases between. CDR3 sequence reads: CSAKGGPLYNEQFF. CDR3 DNA: TGCAGCGCCAAGGGGGGTCCCCTATACAATGAGCAGTTCTTC.

The table lists this clone with a few counts. The rearrangement uses TRBV25-1 and TRBJ1-2, with D hard to call. Looked up from germline, CDR1 is MGHDK and CDR2 is SYGVNS. The CDR3 covers 17 residues. V was trimmed by 4 bases and J by 5 bases, leaving 23 bases between them. Here the CDR3 reads CASSGLSGDWPKYGYTF. The DNA of the CDR3 is TGTGCCAGCAGTGGGTTATCAGGAGACTGGCCGAAGTATGGCTACACCTTC.

The chain carries TRBV30 and TRBJ2-2; D possibly corresponds to TRBD2 (6 bases). CDR1 GTSNPN and CDR2 SVGIG come from the germline V gene (reference sequence). Trimming left V 1 base short and J 5 bases short, with 8 bases between. This CDR3 has 13 amino acids. The CDR3, as DNA: TGTGCCTGGAGTGCCGCGGGGACCGGGGAGCTGTTTTTT. It yields the protein CAWSAAGTGELFF.

This rearrangement joins TRBV9 to TRBJ1-1, with a tentative D call TRBD1 (5 bases). The CDR3 is made up of 13 amino acids. Germline values: CDR1 SGDLS, CDR2 YYNGEE. The ends were cut back, 1 base at V and 4 bases at J, with 8 bases in the middle. CDR3 in amino acids: CASSVWGGTEAFF. CDR3 DNA: TGTGCCAGCAGCGTATGGGGGGGCACTGAAGCTTTCTTT.

The chain couples TRBV7-9 to TRBJ2-5; D possibly matches TRBD1 or TRBD2 (6 bases each). CDR1 is SEHNR, CDR2 FQNEAQ, per germline (reference sequence). Trimming removed 5 bases from V and 3 bases from J, with 25 bases in between. CDR3 length: 18 amino acids. The DNA for the CDR3 is TGTGCCAGCAGCGCTGGAGGGGGAGGAAAGGAAAAAGAAGAGACCCAGTACTTC. It codes for CASSAGGGGKEKEETQYF.

This chain uses TRBV27 with TRBJ2-1, with 9 bases identical to TRBD2. CDR1 MNHEY and CDR2 SMNVEV come from the germline V gene (reference sequence). The CDR3 consists of 15 residues. Germline trimming cut 10 bases from V and 2 bases from J; bases unmatched to any gene: 9. CDR3 sequence: CATYVAGVPYNEQFF. CDR3 bases: TGTGCCACCTACGTAGCGGGAGTTCCCTACAATGAGCAGTTCTTC.

A single count supports this clone. J is TRBJ2-3 and V is TRBV9; D not resolved. This CDR3 has 14 amino acids. V gave up 2 bases and J gave up 1 base, with 8 bases separating them. Germline CDR1 is SGDLS and CDR2 is YYNGEE. The CDR3 region has the DNA TGTGCCAGCAGCGTCCGACGCGGCACAGATACGCAGTATTTT. Protein: CASSVRRGTDTQYF.

This clone has only a few counts. The chain employs TRBV27 and TRBJ2-7; perhaps D is TRBD1 or TRBD2 (6 bases each). This CDR3 comprises 14 residues. With 9 bases removed from V and 6 bases from J, the gap between germline ends came to 21 bases. Germline loops: CDR1 MNHEY, CDR2 SMNVEV (reference sequence). DNA for the CDR3: TGTGCCAGTCTCTCCCTGTGGGGGGCGTCCGAGCAGTACTTC. It codes for CASLSLWGASEQYF.

The chain carries TRBV19 and TRBJ2-3; maybe TRBD2 (6 bases). The V end lost 3 bases, the J end lost 0 bases, and 13 bases lay between the germline ends. CDR1 is LNHDA, CDR2 SQIVND, per germline (reference sequence). The CDR3 consists of 16 residues. CDR3 loop: CASSIELAASTDTQYF. The DNA for the CDR3 is TGTGCCAGTAGTATCGAACTAGCAGCTAGCACAGATACGCAGTATTTT. The full variable domain, completed using reference TRBV19 and TRBJ2-3, is DGGITQSPKYLFRKEGQNVTLSCEQNLNHDAMYWYRQDPGQGLRLIYYSQIVNDFQKGDIAEGYSVSREKKESFPLTVTSAQKNPTAFYLCASSIELAASTDTQYFGPGTRLTVL.

The chain uses TRBV10-2 and TRBJ2-1; D remains ambiguous. This CDR3 contains 13 residues. CDR1 is WSHSY, CDR2 SAAADI, per germline. Trimming stripped 6 bases from V and 0 bases from J, with 6 bases between. This CDR3 is CASSVDSYNEQFF. In nucleotides, the CDR3 is TGCGCCAGCAGCGTAGACTCCTACAATGAGCAGTTCTTC.

V and J are TRBV10-2 and TRBJ1-2; 9 bases line up with TRBD1. The CDR3 contains 15 residues. Per the germline V gene, CDR1 is WSHSY and CDR2 is SAAADI. The trim removed 6 bases at V and 2 bases at J, leaving 7 bases unmatched. The CDR3 sequence: CASRGGQGGNYGYTF. Here the CDR3 DNA reads TGCGCCAGCAGAGGGGGACAGGGCGGCAACTATGGCTACACCTTC.

This chain uses TRBV28 with TRBJ1-4; 7 bases are a match to TRBD1. The CDR3 sequence is 14 residues long. Germline V lookup: CDR1 MDHEN, CDR2 SYDVKM. The V segment lost 4 bases and the J segment 4 bases; nucleotides outside the gene matches: 3. The CDR3 coding sequence is TGTGCCAGCAGTTATGGACAGGTTAATGAAAAACTGTTTTTT. Encoded protein: CASSYGQVNEKLFF.

J is TRBJ2-7 and V is TRBV19; D perhaps matches TRBD1 (6 bases). Trimming took off 3 bases at V and 5 bases at J, with 11 bases between the two ends. This CDR3 is 13 amino acids long. CDR1 is LNHDA and CDR2 is SQIVND in the germline V gene (reference sequence). The CDR3: CASSMGTLNEQYF. CDR3 sequence (DNA): TGTGCCAGTAGTATGGGGACACTTAACGAGCAGTACTTC.

CDR3 DNA sequence: TGTGCCACCCTAGGCGGAGACAATCCCTACGAGCAGTACTTC. This sequence encodes CATLGGDNPYEQYF. The chain has TRBV10-3 and TRBJ2-7; D is ambiguous. CDR3 length: 14 amino acids. V was clipped by 10 bases and J by 2 bases, with 18 bases between them. Germline lookup yields CDR1 ENHRY and CDR2 SYGVKD.

This chain connects TRBV6-5 to TRBJ2-2; the D is unclear. Per the germline V gene, CDR1 is MNHEY and CDR2 is SVGAGI. This CDR3 has 15 amino acids. With 4 bases removed from V and 3 bases from J, the gap between germline ends came to 12 bases. The CDR3: CASSSLDPYTGELFF. The CDR3 bases are TGTGCCAGCAGTTCCCTGGATCCTTACACCGGGGAGCTGTTTTTT.

V is TRBV7-6 and J is TRBJ1-1; D remains ambiguous. Trimming shortened V by 4 bases and J by 7 bases, and 16 bases separated the two germline ends. Germline-derived CDR1 and CDR2 are SGHVS and FNYEAQ. The CDR3 length is 14 residues. CDR3: CASSSSGGSDEAFF. The CDR3 nucleotides are TGTGCCAGCAGCTCGTCAGGAGGGTCCGATGAAGCTTTCTTT.

The chain has TRBV4-1 and TRBJ1-1; TRBD1 matches at 7 bases. V gave up 4 bases and J gave up 0 bases; unmatched junction bases: 11. The CDR3 extends over 17 amino acids. Germline CDR1 is MGHRA and CDR2 is YSYEKL. Here the CDR3 reads CASSLRDSRGVNTEAFF. The CDR3 region has the DNA TGCGCCAGCAGCCTGCGGGACAGTAGAGGGGTGAACACTGAAGCTTTCTTT.

In this sample, this clone turned up a few times. An end of the junction does not agree with germline; a read error may underlie this. The CDR3 DNA follows: TGTGCCAGCAGAGAAGGGGGTTATGGCTACACCTTC. Translated: CASREGGYGYTF. V and J are TRBV2 and TRBJ1-2, with D tentatively TRBD1 (6 bases). The CDR3 covers 12 residues. Germline loops: CDR1 SNHLY, CDR2 FYNNEI.